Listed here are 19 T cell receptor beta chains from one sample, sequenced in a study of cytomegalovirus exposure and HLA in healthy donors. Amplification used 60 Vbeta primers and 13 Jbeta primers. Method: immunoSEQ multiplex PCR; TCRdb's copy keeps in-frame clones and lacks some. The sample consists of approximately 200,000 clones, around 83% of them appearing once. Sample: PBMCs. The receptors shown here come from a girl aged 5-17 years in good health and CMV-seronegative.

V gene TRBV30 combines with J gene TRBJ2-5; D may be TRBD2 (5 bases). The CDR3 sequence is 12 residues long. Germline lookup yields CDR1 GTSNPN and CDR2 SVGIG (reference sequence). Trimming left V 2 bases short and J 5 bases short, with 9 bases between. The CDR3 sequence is CAWSRGTETQYF. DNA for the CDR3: TGTGCCTGGAGTCGGGGTACCGAGACCCAGTACTTC.

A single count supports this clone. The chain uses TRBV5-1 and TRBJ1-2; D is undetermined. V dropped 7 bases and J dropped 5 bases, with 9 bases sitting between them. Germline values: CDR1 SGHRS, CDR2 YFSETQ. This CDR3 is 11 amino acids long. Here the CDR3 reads CASLGVYGYTF. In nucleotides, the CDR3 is TGCGCCAGCCTCGGGGTTTATGGCTACACCTTC.

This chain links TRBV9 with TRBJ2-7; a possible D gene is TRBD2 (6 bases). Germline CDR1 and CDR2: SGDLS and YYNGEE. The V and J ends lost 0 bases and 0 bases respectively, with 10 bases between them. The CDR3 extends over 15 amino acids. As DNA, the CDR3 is TGTGCCAGCAGCGTAGACCCAGCGGGCTCCTACGAGCAGTACTTC. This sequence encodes CASSVDPAGSYEQYF.

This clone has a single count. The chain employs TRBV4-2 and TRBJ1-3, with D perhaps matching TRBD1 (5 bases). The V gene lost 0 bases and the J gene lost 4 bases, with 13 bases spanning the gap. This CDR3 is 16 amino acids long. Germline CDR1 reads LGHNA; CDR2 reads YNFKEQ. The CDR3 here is CASSQEGPLSGNTIYF. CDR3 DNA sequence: TGTGCCAGCAGCCAAGAGGGGCCTTTATCGGGAAACACCATATATTTT.

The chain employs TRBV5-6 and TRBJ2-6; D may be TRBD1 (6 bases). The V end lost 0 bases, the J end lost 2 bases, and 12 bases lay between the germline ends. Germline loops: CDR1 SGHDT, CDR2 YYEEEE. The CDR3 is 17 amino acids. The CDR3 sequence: CASSLGFQGTGANVLTF. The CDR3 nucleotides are TGTGCCAGCAGCTTGGGGTTTCAGGGGACTGGGGCCAACGTCCTGACTTTC.

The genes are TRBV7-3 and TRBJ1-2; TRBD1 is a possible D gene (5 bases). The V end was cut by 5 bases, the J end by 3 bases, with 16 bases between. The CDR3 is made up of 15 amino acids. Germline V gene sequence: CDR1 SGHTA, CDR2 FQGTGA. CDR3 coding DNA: TGTGCCAGCAGCCTTACCCTCCTAGGGGACTATGGCTACACCTTC. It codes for CASSLTLLGDYGYTF.

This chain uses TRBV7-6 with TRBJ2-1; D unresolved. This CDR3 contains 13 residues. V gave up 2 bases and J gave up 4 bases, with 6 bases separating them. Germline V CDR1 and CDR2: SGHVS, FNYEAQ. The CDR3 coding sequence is TGTGCCAGCAGCTTAACTTGGTACAATGAGCAGTTCTTC. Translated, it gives CASSLTWYNEQFF.

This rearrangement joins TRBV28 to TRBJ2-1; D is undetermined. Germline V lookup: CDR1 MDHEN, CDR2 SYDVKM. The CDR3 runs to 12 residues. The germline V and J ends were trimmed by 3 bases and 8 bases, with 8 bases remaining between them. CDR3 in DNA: TGTGCCAGCAGTTTCTTTTCCGATGAGCAGTTCTTC. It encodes CASSFFSDEQFF.

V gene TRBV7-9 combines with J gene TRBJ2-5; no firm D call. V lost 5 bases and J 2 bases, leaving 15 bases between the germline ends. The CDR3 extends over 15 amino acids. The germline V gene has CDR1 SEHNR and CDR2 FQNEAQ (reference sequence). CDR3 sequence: CASSAFGYNQETQYF. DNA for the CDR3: TGTGCCAGCAGCGCCTTCGGGTACAATCAAGAGACCCAGTACTTC.

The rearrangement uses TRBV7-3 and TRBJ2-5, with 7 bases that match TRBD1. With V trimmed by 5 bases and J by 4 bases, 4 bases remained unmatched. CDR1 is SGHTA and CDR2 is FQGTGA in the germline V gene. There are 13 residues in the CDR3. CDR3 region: CASSTRTGETQYF. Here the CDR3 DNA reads TGTGCCAGCAGCACCCGGACAGGAGAGACCCAGTACTTC.

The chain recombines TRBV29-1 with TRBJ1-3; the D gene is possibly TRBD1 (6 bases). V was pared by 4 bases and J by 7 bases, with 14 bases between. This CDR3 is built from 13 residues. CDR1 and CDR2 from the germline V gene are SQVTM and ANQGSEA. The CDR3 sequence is CSVVKQGQNTIYF. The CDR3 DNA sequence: TGCAGCGTTGTTAAACAGGGTCAGAACACCATATATTTT.

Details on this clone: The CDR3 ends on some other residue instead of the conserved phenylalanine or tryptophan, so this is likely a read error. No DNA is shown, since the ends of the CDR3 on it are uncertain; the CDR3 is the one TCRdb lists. The CDR3 region is CSVDAFGQILI. The V call is TRBV29-1, the J call TRBJ2-7; TRBD1, as called in the table, went unchecked against the DNA. The CDR3 adds up to 11 amino acids, both ends counted. Germline assignment: CDR1 SQVTM and CDR2 ANQGSEA.

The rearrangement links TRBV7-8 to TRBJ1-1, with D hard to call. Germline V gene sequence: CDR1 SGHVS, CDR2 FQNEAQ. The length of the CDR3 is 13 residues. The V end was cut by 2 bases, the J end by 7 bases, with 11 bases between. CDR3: CASSLPSSLEAFF. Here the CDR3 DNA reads TGTGCCAGCAGCTTACCGTCCTCCCTTGAAGCTTTCTTT.

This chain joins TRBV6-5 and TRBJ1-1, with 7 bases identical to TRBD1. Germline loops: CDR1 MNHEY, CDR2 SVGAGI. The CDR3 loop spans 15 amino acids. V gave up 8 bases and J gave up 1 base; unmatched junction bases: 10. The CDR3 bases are TGTGCCAGCGTGGGTCAGGACAGGCGGAACACTGAAGCTTTCTTT. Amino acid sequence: CASVGQDRRNTEAFF.

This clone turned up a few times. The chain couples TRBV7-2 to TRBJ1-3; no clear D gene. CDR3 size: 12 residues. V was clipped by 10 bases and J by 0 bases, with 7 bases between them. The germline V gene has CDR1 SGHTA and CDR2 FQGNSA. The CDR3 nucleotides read TGTGCCACGGGGAGCTCTGGAAACACCATATATTTT. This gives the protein CATGSSGNTIYF.

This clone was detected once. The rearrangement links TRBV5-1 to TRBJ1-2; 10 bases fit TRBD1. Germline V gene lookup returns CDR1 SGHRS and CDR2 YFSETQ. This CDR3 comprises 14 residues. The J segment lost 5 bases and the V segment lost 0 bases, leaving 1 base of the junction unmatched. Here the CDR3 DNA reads TGCGCCAGCAGCTTGGAGGACAGGGGGTATGGCTACACCTTC. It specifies CASSLEDRGYGYTF.

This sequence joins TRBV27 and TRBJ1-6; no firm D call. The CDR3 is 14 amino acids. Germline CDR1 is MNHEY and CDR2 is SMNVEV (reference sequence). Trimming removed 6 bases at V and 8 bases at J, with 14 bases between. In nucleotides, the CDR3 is TGTGCCAGCAGCCCCATCTCTAGTTATTCACCCCTCCACTTT. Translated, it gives CASSPISSYSPLHF.

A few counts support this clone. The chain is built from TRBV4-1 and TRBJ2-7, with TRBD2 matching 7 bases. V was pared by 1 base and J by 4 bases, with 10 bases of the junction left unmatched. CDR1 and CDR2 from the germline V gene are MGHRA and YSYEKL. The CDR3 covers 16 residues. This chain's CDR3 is CASSQGAGLGGYEQYF. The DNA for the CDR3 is TGCGCCAGCAGCCAAGGGGCAGGCTTGGGGGGGTACGAGCAGTACTTC.

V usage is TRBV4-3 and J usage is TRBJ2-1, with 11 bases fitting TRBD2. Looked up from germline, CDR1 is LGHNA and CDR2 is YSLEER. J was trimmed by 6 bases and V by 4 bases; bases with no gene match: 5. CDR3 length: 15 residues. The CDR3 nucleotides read TGCGCCAGCAGCCCCCAGACTAGCGGGGCCAATGAGCAGTTCTTC. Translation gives CASSPQTSGANEQFF.